This T cell receptor (beta chain) was sequenced during a study of blood T cell repertoires in COVID-19. The overall study: Sample material is recorded as cDNA or gDNA derived from T cells, B-cell-depleted T cells, or PBMCs.

Deletions cut 3 bases from V and 8 bases from J, with 5 bases between. This CDR3 region has 12 residues. Libraries were prepared by immunoSEQ multiplex PCR; TCRdb keeps only in-frame clonotypes and omits some of them. The sample holds 240,000 or so clones, about 84% seen once. This clone appeared once. Those who participated ranged in age from roughly 18 to 90 years and resided in around 22 US areas. Donors were grouped by their self-reported clinical history. Symptom resolution, clearance, or two negative PCRs marked donors in Cohort 3 as recovered. This chain uses TRBV12-3 or TRBV12-4 with TRBJ1-6; D not certain. The sample comprised PBMCs or T cells enriched from blood (not recorded which). The sequence was obtained from a woman aged 45-60 years who had recovered from COVID-19. The CDR3: CASSLEYSPLHF. The CDR3 DNA follows: TGTGCCAGCAGTTTGGAGTATTCACCCCTCCACTTT.